This T cell receptor beta chain was documented in a study of blood T cell repertoires in COVID-19. This clone was seen only once. The CDR3 totals 12 residues. The germline V and J ends were trimmed by 0 bases and 9 bases, with 6 bases remaining between them. Germline assignment: CDR1 SGHNT and CDR2 YENEEA. Sequencing used immunoSEQ multiplex PCR; TCRdb keeps in-frame clones, though not all of them. The sample holds about 250,000 clones, just over 90% seen once. Source material: PBMCs or T cells enriched from blood (not recorded which). This sequence originates from a woman aged 18-29 years who had recovered from COVID-19. The chain joins TRBV11-3 to TRBJ2-1; tentative D call: TRBD2 (6 bases). CDR3 nucleotides: TGTGCCAGCAGCTTAGAGGAGGGTGAGCAGTTCTTC. Amino acid sequence: CASSLEEGEQFF.